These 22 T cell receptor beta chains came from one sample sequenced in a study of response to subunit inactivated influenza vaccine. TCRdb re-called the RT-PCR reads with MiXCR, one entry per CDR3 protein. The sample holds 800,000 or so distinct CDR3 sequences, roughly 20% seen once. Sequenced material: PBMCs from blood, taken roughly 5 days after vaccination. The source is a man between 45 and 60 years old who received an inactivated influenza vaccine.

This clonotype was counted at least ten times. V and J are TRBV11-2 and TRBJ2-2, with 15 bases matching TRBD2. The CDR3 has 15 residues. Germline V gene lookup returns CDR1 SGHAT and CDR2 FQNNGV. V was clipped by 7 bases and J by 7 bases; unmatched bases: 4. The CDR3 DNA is TGTGCCAGCACCCCGGGACTAGCGGGAGGCGGGGAGCTGTTTTTT. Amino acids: CASTPGLAGGGELFF.

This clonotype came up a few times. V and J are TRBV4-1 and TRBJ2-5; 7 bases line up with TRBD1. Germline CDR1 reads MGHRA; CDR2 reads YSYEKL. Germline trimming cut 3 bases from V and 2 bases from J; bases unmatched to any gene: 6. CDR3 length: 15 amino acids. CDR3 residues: CASSQRGTDQETQYF. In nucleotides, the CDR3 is TGCGCCAGCAGCCAGAGAGGGACAGATCAAGAGACCCAGTACTTC.

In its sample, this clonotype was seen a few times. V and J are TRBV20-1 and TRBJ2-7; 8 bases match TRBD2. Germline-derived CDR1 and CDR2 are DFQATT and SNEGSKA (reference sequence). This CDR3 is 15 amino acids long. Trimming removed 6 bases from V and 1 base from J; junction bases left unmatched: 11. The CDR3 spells CSAGIAGSSSYEQYF. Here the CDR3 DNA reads TGCAGTGCAGGGATAGCGGGGTCCTCGTCCTACGAGCAGTACTTC.

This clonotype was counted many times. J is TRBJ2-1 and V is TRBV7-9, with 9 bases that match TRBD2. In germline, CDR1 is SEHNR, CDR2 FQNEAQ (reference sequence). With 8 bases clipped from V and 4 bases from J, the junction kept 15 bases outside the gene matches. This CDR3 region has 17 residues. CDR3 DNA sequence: TGTGCCAGCTCTGGAGCGGGGGGCCCGGGCTCTTACAATGAGCAGTTCTTC. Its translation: CASSGAGGPGSYNEQFF. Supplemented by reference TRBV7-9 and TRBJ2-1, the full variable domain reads DTGVSQNPRHKITKRGQNVTFRCDPISEHNRLYWYRQTLGQGPEFLTYFQNEAQLEKSRLLSDRFSAERPKGSFSTLEIQRTEQGDSAMYLCASSGAGGPGSYNEQFFGPGTRLTVL.

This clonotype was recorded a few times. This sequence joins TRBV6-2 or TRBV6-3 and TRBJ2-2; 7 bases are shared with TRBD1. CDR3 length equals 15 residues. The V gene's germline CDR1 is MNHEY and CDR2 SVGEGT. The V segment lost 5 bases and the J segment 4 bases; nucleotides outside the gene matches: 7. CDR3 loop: CASSPGTEGTGELFF. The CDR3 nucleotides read TGTGCCAGCAGTCCCGGGACAGAAGGCACCGGGGAGCTGTTTTTT.

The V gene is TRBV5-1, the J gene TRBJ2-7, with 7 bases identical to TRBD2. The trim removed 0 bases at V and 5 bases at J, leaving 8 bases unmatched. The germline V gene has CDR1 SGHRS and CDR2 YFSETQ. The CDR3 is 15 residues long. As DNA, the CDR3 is TGCGCCAGCAGCTTGGCCGTCGGGGGGAGCCACGAGCAGTACTTC. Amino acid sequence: CASSLAVGGSHEQYF.

CDR3 in amino acids: CASSLTQRETQYF. As DNA, the CDR3 is TGTGCCAGCAGCTTAACCCAGAGAGAGACCCAGTACTTC. The chain has TRBV7-6 and TRBJ2-5; no clear D gene. V gave up 2 bases and J gave up 4 bases, with 8 bases separating them. This CDR3 contains 13 residues. Germline assignment: CDR1 SGHVS and CDR2 FNYEAQ.

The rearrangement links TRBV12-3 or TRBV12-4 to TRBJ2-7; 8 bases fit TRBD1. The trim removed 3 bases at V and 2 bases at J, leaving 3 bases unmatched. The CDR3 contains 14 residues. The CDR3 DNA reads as TGTGCCAGCAGTTTGGACAGGGAGACCTACGAGCAGTACTTC. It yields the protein CASSLDRETYEQYF.

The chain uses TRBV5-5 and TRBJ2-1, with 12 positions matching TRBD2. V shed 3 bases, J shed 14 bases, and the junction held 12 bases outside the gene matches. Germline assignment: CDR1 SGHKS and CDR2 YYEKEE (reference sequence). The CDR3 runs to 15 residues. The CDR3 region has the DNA TGTGCCAGCAGCTCGGGACTAGCGGGTTCTATTCCCAAGTTCTTC. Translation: CASSSGLAGSIPKFF.

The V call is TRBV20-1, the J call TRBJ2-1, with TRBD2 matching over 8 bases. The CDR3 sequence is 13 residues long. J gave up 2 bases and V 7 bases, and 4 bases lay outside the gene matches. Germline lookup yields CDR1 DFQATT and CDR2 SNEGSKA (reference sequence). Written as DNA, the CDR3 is TGCAGTGGGACTAGCCCAACCTACAATGAGCAGTTCTTC. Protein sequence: CSGTSPTYNEQFF.

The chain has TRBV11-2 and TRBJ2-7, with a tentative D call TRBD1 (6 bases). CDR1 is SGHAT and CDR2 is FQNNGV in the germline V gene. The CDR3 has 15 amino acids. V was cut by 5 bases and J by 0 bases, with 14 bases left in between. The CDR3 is CASSNQGPSSYEQYF. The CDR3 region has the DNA TGTGCCAGCAGCAACCAGGGGCCGAGCTCCTACGAGCAGTACTTC.

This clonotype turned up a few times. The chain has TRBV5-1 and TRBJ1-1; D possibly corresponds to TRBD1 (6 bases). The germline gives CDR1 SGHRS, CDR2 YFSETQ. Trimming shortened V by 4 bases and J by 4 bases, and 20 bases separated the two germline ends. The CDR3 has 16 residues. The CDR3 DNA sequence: TGCGCCAGCAGCCGCACACAGGGAGATGGGAGCACTGAAGCTTTCTTT. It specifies CASSRTQGDGSTEAFF.

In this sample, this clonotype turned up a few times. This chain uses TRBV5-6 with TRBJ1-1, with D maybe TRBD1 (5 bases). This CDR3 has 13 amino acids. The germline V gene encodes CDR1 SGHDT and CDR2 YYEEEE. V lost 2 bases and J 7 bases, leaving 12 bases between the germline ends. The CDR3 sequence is CASSFGRAGEAFF. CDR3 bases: TGTGCCAGCAGCTTCGGCAGGGCCGGTGAAGCTTTCTTT.

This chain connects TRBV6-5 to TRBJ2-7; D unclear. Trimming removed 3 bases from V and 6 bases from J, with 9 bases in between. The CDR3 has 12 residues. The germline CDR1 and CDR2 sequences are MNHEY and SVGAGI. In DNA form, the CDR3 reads TGTGCCAGCAGTTATGGTCTCGGCGAGCAGTACTTC. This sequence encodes CASSYGLGEQYF.

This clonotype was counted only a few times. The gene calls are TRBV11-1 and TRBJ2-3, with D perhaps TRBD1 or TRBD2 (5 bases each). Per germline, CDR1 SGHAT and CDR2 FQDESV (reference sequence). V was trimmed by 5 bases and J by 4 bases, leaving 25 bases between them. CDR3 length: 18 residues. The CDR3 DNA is TGTGCCAGCAGCCCGCCGGGGTCAGGTGGGGCGAGGCCAGATACGCAGTATTTT. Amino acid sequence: CASSPPGSGGARPDTQYF.

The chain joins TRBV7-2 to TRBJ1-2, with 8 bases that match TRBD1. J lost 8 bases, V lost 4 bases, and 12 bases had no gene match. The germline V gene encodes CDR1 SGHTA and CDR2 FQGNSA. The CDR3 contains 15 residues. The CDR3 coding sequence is TGTGCCAGCAGCTCCGGACAGGGAAGGAGTTTGGGCTACACCTTC. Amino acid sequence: CASSSGQGRSLGYTF. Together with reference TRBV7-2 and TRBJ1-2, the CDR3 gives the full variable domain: GAGVSQSPSNKVTEKGKDVELRCDPISGHTALYWYRQSLGQGLEFLIYFQGNSAPDKSGLPSDRFSAERTGGSVSTLTIQRTQQEDSAVYLCASSSGQGRSLGYTFGSGTRLTVV.

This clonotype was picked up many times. The CDR3 protein is CASSDGTVREQYF. For the CDR3, the DNA is TGTGCCAGCAGTGATGGGACAGTAAGAGAGCAGTACTTC. The chain is built from TRBV2 and TRBJ2-7, with TRBD1 matching 7 bases. From germline, CDR1 is SNHLY and CDR2 FYNNEI. This CDR3 contains 13 residues. The V and J ends lost 3 bases and 7 bases, in that order; junction bases with no gene match: 6.

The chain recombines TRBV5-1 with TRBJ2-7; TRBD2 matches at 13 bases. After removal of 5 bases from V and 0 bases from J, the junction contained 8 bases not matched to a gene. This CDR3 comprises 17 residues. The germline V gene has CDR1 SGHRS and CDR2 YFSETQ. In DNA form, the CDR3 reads TGCGCCAGCAGTTACGGGACTAGCGGGACGAGCTCCTACGAGCAGTACTTC. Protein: CASSYGTSGTSSYEQYF.

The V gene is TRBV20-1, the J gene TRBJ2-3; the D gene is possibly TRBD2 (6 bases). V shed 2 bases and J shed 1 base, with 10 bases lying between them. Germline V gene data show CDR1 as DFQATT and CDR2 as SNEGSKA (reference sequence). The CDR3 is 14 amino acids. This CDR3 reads CSARSGLGTDTQYF. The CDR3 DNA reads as TGCAGTGCTAGATCGGGACTCGGCACAGATACGCAGTATTTT.

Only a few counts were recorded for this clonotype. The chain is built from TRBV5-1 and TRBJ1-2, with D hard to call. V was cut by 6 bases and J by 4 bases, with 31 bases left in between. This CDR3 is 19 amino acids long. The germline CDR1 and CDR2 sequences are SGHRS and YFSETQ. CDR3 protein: CASKRAPGDATKDGYGYTF. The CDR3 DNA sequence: TGCGCCAGCAAAAGGGCGCCCGGCGATGCAACCAAAGACGGCTATGGCTACACCTTC.

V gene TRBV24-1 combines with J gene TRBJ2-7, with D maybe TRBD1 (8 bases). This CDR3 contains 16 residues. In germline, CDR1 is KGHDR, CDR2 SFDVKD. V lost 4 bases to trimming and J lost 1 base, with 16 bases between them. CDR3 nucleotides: TGTGCCACCAGTGAAATCCACAGGGGGGGATCCTACGAGCAGTACTTC. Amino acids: CATSEIHRGGSYEQYF.

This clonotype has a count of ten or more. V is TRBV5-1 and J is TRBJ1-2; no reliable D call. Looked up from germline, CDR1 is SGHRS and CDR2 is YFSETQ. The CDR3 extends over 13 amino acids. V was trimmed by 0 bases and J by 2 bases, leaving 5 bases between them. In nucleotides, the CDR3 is TGCGCCAGCAGCTTGGGGCACAACTATGGCTACACCTTC. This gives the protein CASSLGHNYGYTF. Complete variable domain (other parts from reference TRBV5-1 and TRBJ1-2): KAGVTQTPRYLIKTRGQQVTLSCSPISGHRSVSWYQQTPGQGLQFLFEYFSETQRNKGNFPGRFSGRQFSNSRSEMNVSTLELGDSALYLCASSLGHNYGYTFGSGTRLTVV.